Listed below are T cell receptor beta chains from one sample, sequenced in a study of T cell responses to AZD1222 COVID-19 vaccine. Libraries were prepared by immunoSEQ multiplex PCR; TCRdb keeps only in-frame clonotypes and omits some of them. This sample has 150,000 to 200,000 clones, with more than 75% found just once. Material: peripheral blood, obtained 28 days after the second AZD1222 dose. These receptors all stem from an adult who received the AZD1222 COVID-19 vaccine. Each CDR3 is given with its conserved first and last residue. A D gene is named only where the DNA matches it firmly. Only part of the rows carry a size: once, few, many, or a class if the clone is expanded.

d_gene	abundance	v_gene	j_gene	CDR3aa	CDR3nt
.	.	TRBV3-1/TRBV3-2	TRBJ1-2	CASTFRGDGYTF	TGTGCCAGCACCTTCAGAGGGGATGGCTACACCTTC
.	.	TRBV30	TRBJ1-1	CAWSVVRTSTEAFF	TGTGCCTGGAGTGTTGTCAGGACGTCAACTGAAGCTTTCTTT
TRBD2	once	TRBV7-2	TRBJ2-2	CASSLGGLAGGGGELFF	TGTGCCAGCAGCTTAGGAGGGCTAGCGGGAGGTGGCGGGGAGCTGTTTTTT
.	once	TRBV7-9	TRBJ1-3	CASSLGPATENTIYF	TGTGCCAGCAGCTTAGGGCCGGCAACCGAAAACACCATATATTTT
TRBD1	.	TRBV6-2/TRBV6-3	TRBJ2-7	CASSSRDSYYEQYF	TGTGCCAGCAGCTCCAGGGACAGCTACTACGAGCAGTACTTC
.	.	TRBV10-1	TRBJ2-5	CASSVQGRETQYF	TGCGCCAGCAGTGTACAGGGAAGGGAGACCCAGTACTTC
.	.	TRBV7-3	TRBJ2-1	CASSPDGSGIGREQFF	TGTGCCAGCAGCCCGGACGGGTCAGGGATTGGGAGAGAGCAGTTCTTC
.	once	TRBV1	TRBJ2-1	CTSSQDGRGSIRSSYNEQFF	TGCACCAGCAGCCAAGATGGCAGGGGGAGCATCCGGAGCTCCTACAATGAGCAGTTCTTC
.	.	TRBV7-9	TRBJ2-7	CASTPGIVDYEQYF	TGTGCCAGCACTCCGGGGATCGTGGACTACGAGCAGTACTTC
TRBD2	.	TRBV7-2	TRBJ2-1	CASSPASGLAGVEQFF	TGTGCCAGCAGTCCGGCTTCGGGACTAGCGGGAGTTGAGCAGTTCTTC
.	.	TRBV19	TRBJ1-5	CASSIQGEQPQHF	TGTGCCAGTAGTATACAAGGGGAACAGCCCCAGCATTTT
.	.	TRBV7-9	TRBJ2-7	CASSLWHF	TGTGCCAGCAGCTTATGGCACTTC
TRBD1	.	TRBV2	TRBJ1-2	CASSPDRVNHGYTF	TGTGCCAGCTCCCCGGACAGGGTCAATCATGGCTACACCTTC
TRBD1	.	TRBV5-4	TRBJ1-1	CASSFWQGVTEAFF	TGTGCCAGCAGCTTCTGGCAGGGGGTCACTGAAGCTTTCTTT
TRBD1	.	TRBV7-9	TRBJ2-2	CASSIRDRALTGELFF	TGTGCCAGCAGCATCCGGGACAGGGCTTTAACCGGGGAGCTGTTTTTT
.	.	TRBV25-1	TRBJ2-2	CASRKPGSSGELFF	TGTGCCAGCAGAAAACCAGGGAGTTCCGGGGAGCTGTTTTTT
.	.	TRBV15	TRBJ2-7	CATSRDAGRRLYEQYF	TGTGCCACCAGCAGAGATGCGGGGCGGAGATTATACGAGCAGTACTTC
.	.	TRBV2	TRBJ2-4	CASNEELAKNIQYF	TGTGCCAGCAACGAGGAGCTAGCCAAAAACATTCAGTACTTC
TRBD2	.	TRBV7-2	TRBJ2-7	CASSETSANYEQYF	TGTGCCAGCAGCGAGACTAGCGCCAACTACGAGCAGTACTTC
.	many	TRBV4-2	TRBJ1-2	CASSQDRERAGYTF	TGTGCCAGCAGCCAAGACCGGGAGAGAGCTGGCTACACCTTC
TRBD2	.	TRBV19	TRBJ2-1	CASSPGLAGVVSSYNEQFF	TGTGCCAGTAGCCCTGGACTAGCGGGAGTTGTGAGTTCCTACAATGAGCAGTTCTTC
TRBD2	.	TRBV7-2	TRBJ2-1	CASSRSVASGYNEQFF	TGTGCCAGCAGCCGGAGCGTGGCTAGCGGCTACAATGAGCAGTTCTTC
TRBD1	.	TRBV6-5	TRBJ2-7	CASSPRDRGYEQYF	TGTGCCAGCAGTCCCAGGGACAGGGGCTACGAGCAGTACTTC
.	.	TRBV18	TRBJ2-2	CASSPPDGELFF	TGTGCCAGCTCACCACCGGACGGGGAGCTGTTTTTT
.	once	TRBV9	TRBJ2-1	CASRTDGASYNEQFF	TGTGCCAGCAGAACTGACGGGGCCTCCTACAATGAGCAGTTCTTC
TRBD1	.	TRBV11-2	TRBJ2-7	CASRRTGTGAYEQYF	TGTGCCAGCAGACGGACAGGGACGGGAGCCTACGAGCAGTACTTC
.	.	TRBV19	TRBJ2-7	CASSPARAYEQYF	TGTGCCAGTTCGCCCGCTCGGGCGTACGAGCAGTACTTC
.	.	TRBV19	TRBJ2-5	CASSLGLPIQETQYF	TGTGCCAGTAGTCTAGGACTACCTATTCAAGAGACCCAGTACTTC
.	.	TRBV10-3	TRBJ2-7	CAISGLGEEQYF	TGTGCCATCAGCGGTCTCGGGGAGGAGCAGTACTTC
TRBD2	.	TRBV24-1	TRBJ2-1	CATSTRTSGRYEQFF	TGTGCCACCAGTACAAGGACTAGCGGGAGATATGAGCAGTTCTTC
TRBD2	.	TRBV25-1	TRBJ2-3	CASSPAGSTDTQYF	TGTGCCAGCAGTCCAGCGGGGAGCACAGATACGCAGTATTTT
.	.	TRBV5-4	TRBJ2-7	CASSLASGNYEQYF	TGTGCCAGCAGCTTGGCCTCGGGGAACTACGAGCAGTACTTC
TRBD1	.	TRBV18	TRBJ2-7	CASSPRDSSYEQYF	TGTGCCAGCTCACCAAGGGACAGCTCCTACGAGCAGTACTTC
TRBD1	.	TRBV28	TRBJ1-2	CASGPGTGFIYGYTF	TGTGCCAGCGGCCCCGGGACAGGGTTTATTTATGGCTACACCTTC
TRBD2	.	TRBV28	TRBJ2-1	CASSFRLTSSHEQFF	TGTGCCAGCAGTTTCCGACTGACTAGCAGCCATGAGCAGTTCTTC
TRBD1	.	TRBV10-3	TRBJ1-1	CAISAPGQGVEAFF	TGTGCCATCAGTGCCCCGGGACAGGGGGTGGAAGCTTTCTTT
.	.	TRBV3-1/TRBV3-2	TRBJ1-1	CASSQAGNTEAFF	TGTGCCAGCAGCCAAGCGGGGAACACTGAAGCTTTCTTT
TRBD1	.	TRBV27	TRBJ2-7	CASSGGTGGYEQYF	TGTGCCAGCAGTGGCGGGACAGGGGGCTACGAGCAGTACTTC
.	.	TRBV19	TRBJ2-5	CASSGRHETQYF	TGTGCCAGTTCGGGGAGGCACGAGACCCAGTACTTC
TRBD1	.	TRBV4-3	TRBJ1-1	CASSQGTGIFEAFF	TGCGCCAGCAGCCAAGGGACAGGGATTTTTGAAGCTTTCTTT
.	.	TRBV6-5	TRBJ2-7	CASSYSDTSAEQYF	TGTGCCAGCAGTTACTCGGACACCTCTGCCGAGCAGTACTTC
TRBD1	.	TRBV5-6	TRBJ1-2	CASSLDRTRGGYTF	TGTGCCAGCAGCCTGGACAGGACGAGGGGTGGCTACACCTTC
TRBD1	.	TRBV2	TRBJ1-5	CASSQADRGNQPQHF	TGTGCCAGCAGCCAAGCGGACAGGGGCAATCAGCCCCAGCATTTT
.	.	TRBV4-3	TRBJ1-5	CASSLGIWSNQPQHF	TGCGCCAGCAGTCTAGGGATATGGAGCAATCAGCCCCAGCATTTT
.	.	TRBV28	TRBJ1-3	CASSFPGKASGNTIYF	TGTGCCAGCAGTTTCCCCGGAAAAGCCTCTGGAAACACCATATATTTT
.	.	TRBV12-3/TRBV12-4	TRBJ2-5	CASSFSGPETQYF	TGTGCCAGCAGTTTCTCCGGCCCCGAGACCCAGTACTTC
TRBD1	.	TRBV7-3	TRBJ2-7	CASSFGTGGGEQYF	TGTGCCAGCAGCTTCGGGACAGGGGGCGGCGAGCAGTACTTC
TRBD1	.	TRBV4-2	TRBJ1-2	CASSQDQQGGYGYTF	TGTGCCAGCAGCCAAGATCAACAGGGGGGCTATGGCTACACCTTC
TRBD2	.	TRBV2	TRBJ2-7	CATVGGVLGEQYF	TGTGCCACCGTCGGGGGGGTCCTGGGGGAGCAGTACTTC
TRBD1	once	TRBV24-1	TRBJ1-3	CATRTGQRNTIYF	TGTGCCACCAGGACGGGACAGCGAAACACCATATATTTT
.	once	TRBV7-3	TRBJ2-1	CASSSGGNEQFF	TGTGCCAGCAGCTCTGGCGGCAATGAGCAGTTCTTC
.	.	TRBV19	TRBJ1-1	CASSKRYTEAFF	TGTGCCAGTAGTAAAAGGTACACTGAAGCTTTCTTT